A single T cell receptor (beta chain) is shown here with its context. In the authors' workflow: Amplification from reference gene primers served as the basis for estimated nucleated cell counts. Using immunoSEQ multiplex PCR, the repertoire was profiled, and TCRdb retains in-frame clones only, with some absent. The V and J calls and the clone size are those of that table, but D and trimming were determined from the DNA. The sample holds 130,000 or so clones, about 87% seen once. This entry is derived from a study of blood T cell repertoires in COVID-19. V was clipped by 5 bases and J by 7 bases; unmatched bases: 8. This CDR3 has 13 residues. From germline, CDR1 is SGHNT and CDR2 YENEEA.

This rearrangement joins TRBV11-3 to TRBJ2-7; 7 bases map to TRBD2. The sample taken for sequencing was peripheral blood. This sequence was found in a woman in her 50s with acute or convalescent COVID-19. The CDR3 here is CASSLLAGVEQYF. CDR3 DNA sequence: TGTGCCAGCAGCCTTCTGGCGGGGGTGGAGCAGTACTTC.